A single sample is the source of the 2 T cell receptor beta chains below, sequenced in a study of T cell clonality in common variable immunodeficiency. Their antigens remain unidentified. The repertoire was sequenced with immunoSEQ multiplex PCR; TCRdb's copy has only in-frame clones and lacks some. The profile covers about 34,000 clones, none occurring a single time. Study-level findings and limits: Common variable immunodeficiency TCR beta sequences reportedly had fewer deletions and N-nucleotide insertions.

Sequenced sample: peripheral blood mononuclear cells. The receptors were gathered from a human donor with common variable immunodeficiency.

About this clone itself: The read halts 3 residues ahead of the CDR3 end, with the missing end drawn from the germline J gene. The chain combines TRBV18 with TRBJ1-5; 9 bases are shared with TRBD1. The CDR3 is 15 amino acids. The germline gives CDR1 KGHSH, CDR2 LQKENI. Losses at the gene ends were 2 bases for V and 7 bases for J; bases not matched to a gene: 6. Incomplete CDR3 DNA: TGTGCCAGCTCACCAACAGGGGGCTTCATACAGCCC. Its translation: CASSPTGGFIQP. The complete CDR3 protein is CASSPTGGFIQPQHF.

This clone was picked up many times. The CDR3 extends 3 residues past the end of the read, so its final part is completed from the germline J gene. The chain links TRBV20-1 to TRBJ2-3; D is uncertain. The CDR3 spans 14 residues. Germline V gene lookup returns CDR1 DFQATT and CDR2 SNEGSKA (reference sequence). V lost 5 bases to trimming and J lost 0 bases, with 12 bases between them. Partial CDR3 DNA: TGCAGTGCTGCCCAGTTTATAAGCACAGATACG. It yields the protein CSAAQFISTDT. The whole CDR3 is CSAAQFISTDTQYF.